Below, 2 T cell receptor beta chains from the same sample are listed, as sequenced in a study of CD8+ T cells in alopecia areata. The authors extracted RNA and reverse transcribed it into cDNA as the sequencing template. The repertoire was sequenced with immunoSEQ multiplex PCR; TCRdb's copy has only in-frame clones and lacks some. The data show roughly 120,000 clones, with around three fifths seen just once and under 3.5% held by the top ten. Treatment given: oral pan-JAK inhibitor, 5-10 mg twice daily. The sequences come from CD4+ T cells sorted from blood, collected at week 24, from a patient treated with tofacitinib. The receptors were gathered from a human donor with alopecia areata.

The chain has TRBV5-4 and TRBJ2-2, with D tentatively TRBD1 (6 bases). CDR3 length equals 20 residues. The germline V gene encodes CDR1 SGHNT and CDR2 YYREEE (reference sequence). Trimming pared 1 base from V and 4 bases from J, leaving 26 bases between. The CDR3 here is CASSLSPTRAGAWSTGELFF. Written as DNA, the CDR3 is TGTGCCAGCAGCTTGTCCCCCACCCGAGCAGGGGCATGGTCCACCGGGGAGCTGTTTTTT.

This clone was counted a few times. This rearrangement joins TRBV23-1 to TRBJ1-2; D is possibly TRBD1 (6 bases). TRBV23-1 is known as an ORF, though its function is uncertain. V was cut by 7 bases and J by 6 bases, with 12 bases left in between. The CDR3 extends over 12 amino acids. CDR3 nucleotides: TGCGCCAGCACTCAGGGGAATAATGGCTACACCTTC. Translating gives CASTQGNNGYTF.